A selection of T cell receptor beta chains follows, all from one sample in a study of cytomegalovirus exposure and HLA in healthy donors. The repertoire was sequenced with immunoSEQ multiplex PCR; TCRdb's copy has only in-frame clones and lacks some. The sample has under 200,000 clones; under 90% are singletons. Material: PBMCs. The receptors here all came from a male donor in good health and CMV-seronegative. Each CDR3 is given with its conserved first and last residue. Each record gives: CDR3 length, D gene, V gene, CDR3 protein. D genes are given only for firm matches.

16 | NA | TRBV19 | CASSVTTGSGANVLTF
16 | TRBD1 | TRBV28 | CASSTGQGASNQPQHF
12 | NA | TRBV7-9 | CSSSIAGNSLHF
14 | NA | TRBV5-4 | CASSLPGGQETQYF
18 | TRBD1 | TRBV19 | CASTSFQGAFISNQPQHF
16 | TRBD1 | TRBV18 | CASSPAGQANTGELFF
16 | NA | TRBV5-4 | CASSLRRGLDYNEQFF
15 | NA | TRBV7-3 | CASSSWTARYNEQFF
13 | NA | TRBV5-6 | CASSEDRAGELFF
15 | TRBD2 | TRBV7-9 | CASSLPTSVVGELFF
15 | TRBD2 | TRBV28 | CASSAGGPPKNIQYF
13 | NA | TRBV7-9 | CASSLAGGRGYTF
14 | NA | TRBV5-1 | CASSLDGGAQPQHF
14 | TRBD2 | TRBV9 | CASRSGGPEDTQYF
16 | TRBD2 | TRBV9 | CASSTKGLAGNNEQFF
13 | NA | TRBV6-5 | CASSYEPGETQYF
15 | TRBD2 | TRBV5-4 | CASSRGLAGDYEQYF
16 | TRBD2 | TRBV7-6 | CASSQTGLADQETQYF
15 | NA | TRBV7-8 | CASSPRGLGNTEAFF
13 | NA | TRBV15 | CATSRDVAYEQFF
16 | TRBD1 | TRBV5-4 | CASSSQGGIYTGELFF
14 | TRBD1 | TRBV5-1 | CASSDDRGYTEAFF
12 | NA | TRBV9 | CASSTGTYTQYF